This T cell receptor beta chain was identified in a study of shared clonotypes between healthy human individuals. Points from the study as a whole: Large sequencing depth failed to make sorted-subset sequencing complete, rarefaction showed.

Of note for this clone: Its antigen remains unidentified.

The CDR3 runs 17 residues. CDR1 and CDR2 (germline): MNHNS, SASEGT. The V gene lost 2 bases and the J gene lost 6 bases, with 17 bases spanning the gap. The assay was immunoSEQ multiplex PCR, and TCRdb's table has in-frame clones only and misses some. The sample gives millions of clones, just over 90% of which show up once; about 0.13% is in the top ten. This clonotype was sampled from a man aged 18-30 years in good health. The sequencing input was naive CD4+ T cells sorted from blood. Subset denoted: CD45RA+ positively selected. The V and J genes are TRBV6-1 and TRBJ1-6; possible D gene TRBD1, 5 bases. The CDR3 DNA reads TGTGCCAGCAGTGAATTTCGGACCGAGACAGCTAATTCACCCCTCCACTTT. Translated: CASSEFRTETANSPLHF.